The following is a TCR beta chain sequence with its context. Recovery among Cohort 3 donors was established by two negative PCRs, clearance, or symptom resolution. Under the authors' procedure: Amplification of reference gene primers provided the estimated nucleated cell counts. The data were produced by immunoSEQ multiplex PCR, yet TCRdb's version contains in-frame clones alone and is incomplete. The V and J calls and the clone size are those of that table, but D and trimming were determined from the DNA. Of 150,000 to 180,000 clones listed, around 84% were seen once; the top ten hold more than 5.5%. This sample is drawn from a study of blood T cell repertoires in COVID-19. The wider study: The samples span acute and convalescent COVID-19 from the United States, Italy and Spain. T cells, B-cell-depleted T cells, or PBMCs provided the cDNA or gDNA that served as material.

The sequenced sample was PBMCs or T cells enriched from blood (not recorded which). This receptor was identified in a man aged 45-65 years who had recovered from COVID-19.

CDR3 protein: CASIPGQGSGNTEAFF. The CDR3 nucleotides are TGTGCCAGCATTCCAGGGCAGGGGAGCGGGAACACTGAAGCTTTCTTT. The chain joins TRBV27 to TRBJ1-1, with a weak D call TRBD1 (6 bases). This CDR3 comprises 16 residues. Trimming took 7 bases from V and 1 from J, leaving 19 bases between them. The germline gives CDR1 MNHEY, CDR2 SMNVEV (reference sequence).